This TCR beta chain was captured by sequencing in a study of CD8 T cells in ankylosing spondylitis. Findings and caveats of the study: Disease-linked clones displayed a CD8+ phenotype and appeared relatively rarely in peripheral blood. Previous work reported some of these motif variants in the synovial fluid and blood of reactive arthritis. A TCR beta motif of about eight highly homologous variants appeared characteristic of ankylosing spondylitis blood. As reported, disease-linked clones showed significant enrichment in matched ankylosing spondylitis synovial fluid.

For TCR beta, libraries came from quantitative 5'-RACE with molecular barcodes. TCRdb passed the 5' RACE reads through MiXCR, listing each CDR3 protein once. The sample includes just under 550,000 distinct CDR3 sequences, 10% to 15% of them seen just once. Trimming at V came to 3 bases and at J to 3 bases, leaving 7 bases not matched to a gene. Germline CDR1 is GTSNPN and CDR2 is SVGIG (reference sequence). The CDR3 consists of 15 residues. This clonotype was seen only a few times. Its antigen remains unidentified. This TCR was recovered from a male donor with ankylosing spondylitis. What was sequenced was blood, either unsorted or a sorted T cell fraction (not recorded which). This chain uses TRBV30 with TRBJ1-2; 10 positions agree with TRBD1. The CDR3 region has the DNA TGTGCCTGGAGGAGAGGGACAGGGGACGACTATGGCTACACCTTC. It yields the protein CAWRRGTGDDYGYTF.